The 9 T cell receptor beta chains listed next were all sequenced from one sample in a study of blood T cells in healthy people across ages. A sample-barcoded 5' primer and a J-beta primer mix were used in a second PCR of roughly 6 to 12 cycles. TCRdb re-analysed the 5' RACE reads in MiXCR, keeping a single row per CDR3 protein. The sample shows 500,000 to 700,000 distinct CDR3 sequences, about 28% of them seen only once. Sequencing was done on a sample of blood. The receptors originated from a woman of 80 years or more in good health.

This clonotype has more than one count but fewer than ten. A much larger clone differs from this one at a single base, so this may be a read error. This rearrangement joins TRBV9 to TRBJ2-1; D unclear. The end of the DNA aligns better with TRBJ2-7, so the J call may be wrong. Germline CDR1 and CDR2: SGDLS and YYNGEE. The CDR3 covers 15 residues. This chain's CDR3 is CASSVDGCTYNEQYF. CDR3 bases: TGTGCCAGCAGCGTAGACGGGTGTACCTACAATGAGCAGTACTTC.

There are a few counts of this clonotype. For the CDR3, the DNA is TGCGCCAGCAGCTTGGCCTATGGGACACGGACGAACACCGGGGAGCTGTTTTTT. Its translation: CASSLAYGTRTNTGELFF. The chain is built from TRBV5-1 and TRBJ2-2; perhaps TRBD1 as D (6 bases). Germline values: CDR1 SGHRS, CDR2 YFSETQ. Trimming stripped 0 bases from V and 0 bases from J, with 15 bases between. The CDR3 has 18 residues.

This clonotype was observed a handful of times. A much larger clone lies one base from this, so it may be a read error. The gene calls are TRBV20-1 and TRBJ2-7; 8 bases map to TRBD2. V trimming: 5 bases; J trimming: 7 bases; junction bases outside the gene matches: 16. Germline-derived CDR1 and CDR2 are DFQATT and SNEGSKA (reference sequence). There are 15 residues in the CDR3. The CDR3 spells CSAREVAGGYNEQYF. The CDR3 DNA sequence: TGCAGTGCTCGGGAGGTGGCGGGGGGTTACAATGAGCAGTACTTC.

The chain carries TRBV3-1 and TRBJ2-3; 10 bases align to TRBD2. Germline lookup yields CDR1 LGHDT and CDR2 YNNKEL (reference sequence). Trimming cost V 6 bases and J 4 bases; bases outside gene matches: 7. The CDR3 is 15 amino acids. CDR3 region: CASRLLAGSPDTQYF. CDR3 in DNA: TGTGCCAGCAGACTACTAGCGGGGTCTCCAGATACGCAGTATTTT.

A note on this clonotype: A much larger clone differs from this one at a single base, so this may be a read error. This chain joins TRBV9 and TRBJ2-4; D is possibly TRBD2 (5 bases). With the DNA end fitting TRBJ2-5 better, the J assignment may be wrong. The CDR3 has 12 amino acids. Germline V gene lookup returns CDR1 SGDLS and CDR2 YYNGEE. DNA of the CDR3: TGTGCCAGCAGCCCGGAGGAAGAGACCCAGTACTTC. It specifies CASSPEEETQYF.

This clonotype was seen only a few times. This chain links TRBV7-2 with TRBJ2-7; D may be TRBD1 or TRBD2 (5 bases each). The CDR3 runs to 15 residues. Trimming pared 5 bases from V and 5 bases from J, leaving 19 bases between. In germline, CDR1 is SGHTA, CDR2 FQGNSA. CDR3 sequence: CASSTPGQGGDEQYF. The CDR3 DNA follows: TGTGCCAGCAGCACCCCGGGGCAGGGTGGCGACGAGCAGTACTTC.

This clonotype came up many times. CDR3 protein: CASSLDRGVYNEQFF. CDR3 in DNA: TGCGCCAGCAGTCTGGACAGGGGAGTCTACAATGAGCAGTTCTTC. The J gene is TRBJ2-1, the V gene TRBV4-1; 9 nucleotides line up with TRBD1. The V gene end was trimmed by 6 bases and the J gene end by 3 bases; junction bases not matched to a gene: 6. The V gene's germline CDR1 is MGHRA and CDR2 YSYEKL. The CDR3 sequence is 15 residues long.

This clonotype was seen many times. The V call is TRBV28, the J call TRBJ2-5; 8 bases line up with TRBD2. The germline V gene encodes CDR1 MDHEN and CDR2 SYDVKM. J gave up 4 bases and V 5 bases, and 9 bases lay outside the gene matches. CDR3 length: 15 amino acids. In DNA, the CDR3 is TGTGCCAGCAGTGCCCGGGGGGGGGCGGGAGAGACCCAGTACTTC. Translating it yields CASSARGGAGETQYF.

The chain has TRBV7-9 and TRBJ2-3; a possible D gene is TRBD1 (5 bases). V lost 5 bases, J lost 6 bases, and 12 bases lay in between. Germline CDR1 SEHNR, CDR2 FQNEAQ (reference sequence). CDR3 length equals 13 residues. The CDR3 sequence is CASSPDSPDTQYF. CDR3 bases: TGTGCCAGCAGCCCTGACAGTCCGGATACGCAGTATTTT. The whole variable domain, remainder taken from reference TRBV7-9 and TRBJ2-3, is DTGVSQNPRHKITKRGQNVTFRCDPISEHNRLYWYRQTLGQGPEFLTYFQNEAQLEKSRLLSDRFSAERPKGSFSTLEIQRTEQGDSAMYLCASSPDSPDTQYFGPGTRLTVL.